This T cell receptor (beta chain) was found in a study of blood T cell repertoires in COVID-19. This clone has only a few counts. Method: immunoSEQ multiplex PCR; TCRdb's copy keeps in-frame clones and lacks some. The table has hundreds of thousands of clones, around 90% seen once. Losses at the gene ends were 0 bases for V and 4 bases for J; bases not matched to a gene: 2. Germline V gene data show CDR1 as LGHNA and CDR2 as YSLEER. The CDR3 is 16 amino acids. The receptor was derived from a man in his 60s with acute or convalescent COVID-19. V usage is TRBV4-3 and J usage is TRBJ2-3; 12 bases are shared with TRBD2. Sample: peripheral blood. Here the CDR3 reads CASSQDLAGGPDTQYF. CDR3 sequence (DNA): TGCGCCAGCAGCCAAGATCTAGCGGGGGGGCCAGATACGCAGTATTTT.